The present T cell receptor (beta chain) was sequenced within a study of T cell repertoires in aging, cancer and after chemotherapy. The wider study: Over several months to years, re-sampled healthy donor repertoires clearly shared clones. Findings and limits, study-wide: In each cancer cohort, median generation probability increased across chemotherapy, suggesting thymic output rebounded. Loss of evenness, beyond lost richness, contributed to age-related TCR diversity decline in cancer patients.

TRB rearrangements spanning V, D and J were amplified using mixed TRB-A/B primers. TCRdb redid the calling of the multiplex PCR reads with MiXCR, one entry per CDR3 protein. The sample contains 3,000 or so distinct CDR3 sequences, about a quarter of which appear only once. The template was genomic DNA from peripheral blood, not RNA. This clonotype has a handful of counts. The antigen is undetermined. The sequencing sample was made of blood. The receptor was isolated from a human donor in good health.

The CDR3 protein is CASSPRQGKYEQYF. The CDR3 DNA follows: TGTGCCAGCTCACCACGGCAGGGTAAATACGAGCAGTACTTC. V gene TRBV18 combines with J gene TRBJ2-7; D possibly corresponds to TRBD1 (5 bases). This CDR3 region has 14 residues. Germline V lookup: CDR1 KGHSH, CDR2 LQKENI. V lost 1 base, J lost 4 bases, and 11 bases lay in between.